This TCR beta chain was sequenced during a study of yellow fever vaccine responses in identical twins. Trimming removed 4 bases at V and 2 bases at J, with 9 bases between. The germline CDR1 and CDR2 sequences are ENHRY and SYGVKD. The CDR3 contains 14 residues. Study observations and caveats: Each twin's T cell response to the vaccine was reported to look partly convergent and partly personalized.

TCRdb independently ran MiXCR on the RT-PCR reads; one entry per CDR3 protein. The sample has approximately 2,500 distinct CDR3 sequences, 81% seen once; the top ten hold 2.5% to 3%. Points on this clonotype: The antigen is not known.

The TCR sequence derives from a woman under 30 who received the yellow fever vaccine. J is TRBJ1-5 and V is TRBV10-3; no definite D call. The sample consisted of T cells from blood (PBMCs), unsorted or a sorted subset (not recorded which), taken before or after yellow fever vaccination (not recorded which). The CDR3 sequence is CAISADPGNQPQHF. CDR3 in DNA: TGTGCCATCAGTGCCGACCCGGGCAATCAGCCCCAGCATTTT.